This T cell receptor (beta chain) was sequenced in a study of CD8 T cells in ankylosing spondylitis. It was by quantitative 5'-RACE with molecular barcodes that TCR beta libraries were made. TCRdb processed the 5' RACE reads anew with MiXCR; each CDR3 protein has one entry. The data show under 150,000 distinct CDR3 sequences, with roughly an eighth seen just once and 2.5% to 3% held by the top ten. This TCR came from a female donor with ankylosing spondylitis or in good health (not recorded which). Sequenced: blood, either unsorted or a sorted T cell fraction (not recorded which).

The CDR3 spells CASTQESGVNEQFF. The CDR3 DNA sequence: TGCGCCAGCACTCAAGAGTCAGGGGTCAATGAGCAGTTCTTC. The chain is built from TRBV5-1 and TRBJ2-1, with TRBD1 as a possible D gene (6 bases). Germline CDR1 is SGHRS and CDR2 is YFSETQ. The length of the CDR3 is 14 residues. Trimming stripped 6 bases from V and 6 bases from J, with 16 bases between.